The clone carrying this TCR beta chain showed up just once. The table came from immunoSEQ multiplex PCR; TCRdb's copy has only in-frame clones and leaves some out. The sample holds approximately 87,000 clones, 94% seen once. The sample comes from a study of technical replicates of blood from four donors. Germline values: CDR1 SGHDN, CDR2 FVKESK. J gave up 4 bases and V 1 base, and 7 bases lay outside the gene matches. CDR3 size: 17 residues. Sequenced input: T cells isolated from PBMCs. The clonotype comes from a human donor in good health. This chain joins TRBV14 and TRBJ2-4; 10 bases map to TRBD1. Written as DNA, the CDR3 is TGTGCCAGCAGCCAAGGAAAGACAGGGGGCTCTAAAAACATTCAGTACTTC. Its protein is CASSQGKTGGSKNIQYF. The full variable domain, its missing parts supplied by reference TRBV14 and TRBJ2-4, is EAGVTQFPSHSVIEKGQTVTLRCDPISGHDNLYWYRRVMGKEIKFLLHFVKESKQDESGMPNNRFLAERTGGTYSTLKVQPAELEDSGVYFCASSQGKTGGSKNIQYFGAGTRLSVL.